This T cell receptor beta chain was captured by sequencing in a study of T cell changes during pregnancy in multiple sclerosis. Profiled with immunoSEQ multiplex PCR; TCRdb holds only in-frame clones, not every one. The repertoire has 40,000 to 60,000 clones, roughly nine tenths of them found once; the top ten carry 1.4% to 1.5%. The germline V gene encodes CDR1 WSHSY and CDR2 SAAADI. Trimming took 5 bases from V and 0 from J, leaving 14 bases between them. The CDR3 has 17 residues. This clone has more than one count but fewer than ten. The sequencing used peripheral blood, collected in the first trimester of pregnancy. This receptor was obtained from a female donor in good health, enrolled as a control in a pregnancy study. The chain links TRBV10-2 to TRBJ1-6; D not certain. CDR3 DNA: TGCGCCAGCAGTCCCCGGTCCCGGGGCTCCTATAATTCACCCCTCCACTTT. Translation: CASSPRSRGSYNSPLHF.